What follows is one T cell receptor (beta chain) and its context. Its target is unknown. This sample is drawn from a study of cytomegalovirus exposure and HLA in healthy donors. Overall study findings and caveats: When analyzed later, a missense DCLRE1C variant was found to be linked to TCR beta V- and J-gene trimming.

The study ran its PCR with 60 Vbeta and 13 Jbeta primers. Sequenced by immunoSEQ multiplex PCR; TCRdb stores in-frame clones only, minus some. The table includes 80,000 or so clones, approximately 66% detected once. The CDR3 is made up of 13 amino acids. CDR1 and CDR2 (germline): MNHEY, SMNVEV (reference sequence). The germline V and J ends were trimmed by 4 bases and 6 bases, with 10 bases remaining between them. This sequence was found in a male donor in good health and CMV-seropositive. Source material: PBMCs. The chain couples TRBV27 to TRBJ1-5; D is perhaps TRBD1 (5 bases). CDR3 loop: CASSSGGSQPQHF. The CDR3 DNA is TGTGCCAGCAGTTCGGGGGGAAGTCAGCCCCAGCATTTT.